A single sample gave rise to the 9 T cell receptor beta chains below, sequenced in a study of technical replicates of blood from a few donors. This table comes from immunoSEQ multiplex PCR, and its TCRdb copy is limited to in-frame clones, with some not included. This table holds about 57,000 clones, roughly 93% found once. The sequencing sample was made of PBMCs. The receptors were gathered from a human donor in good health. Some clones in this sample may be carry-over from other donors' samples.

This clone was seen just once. The chain's CDR3 is CASTFGGQGAFEQYF. The CDR3 DNA follows: TGTGCCAGCACCTTCGGCGGACAGGGGGCTTTCGAGCAGTACTTC. This chain links TRBV7-2 with TRBJ2-7; 11 positions agree with TRBD1. The CDR3 is made up of 15 amino acids. The J segment lost 6 bases and the V segment lost 7 bases, leaving 11 bases of the junction unmatched. Germline CDR1 reads SGHTA; CDR2 reads FQGNSA.

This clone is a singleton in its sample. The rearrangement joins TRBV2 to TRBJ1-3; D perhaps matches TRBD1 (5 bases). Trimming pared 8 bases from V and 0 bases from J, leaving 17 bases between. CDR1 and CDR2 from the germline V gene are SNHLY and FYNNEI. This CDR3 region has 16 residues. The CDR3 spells CASVWEGSLSGNTIYF. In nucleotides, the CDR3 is TGTGCCAGCGTTTGGGAGGGGTCACTCTCTGGAAACACCATATATTTT.

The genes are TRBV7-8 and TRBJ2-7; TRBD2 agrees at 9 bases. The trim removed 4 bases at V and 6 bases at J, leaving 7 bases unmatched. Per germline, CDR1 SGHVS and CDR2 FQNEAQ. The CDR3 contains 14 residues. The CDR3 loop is CASSWGLAFPEQYF. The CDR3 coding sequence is TGTGCCAGCAGCTGGGGACTAGCATTTCCCGAGCAGTACTTC. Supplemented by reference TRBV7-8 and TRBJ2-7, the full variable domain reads GAGVSQSPRYKVAKRGQDVALRCDPISGHVSLFWYQQALGQGPEFLTYFQNEAQLDKSGLPSDRFFAERPEGSVSTLKIQRTQQEDSAVYLCASSWGLAFPEQYFGPGTRLTVT.

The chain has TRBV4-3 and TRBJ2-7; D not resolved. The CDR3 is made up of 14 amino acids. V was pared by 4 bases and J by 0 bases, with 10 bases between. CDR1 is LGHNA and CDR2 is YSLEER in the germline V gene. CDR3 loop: CASSRDASSYEQYF. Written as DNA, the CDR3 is TGCGCCAGCAGCCGAGACGCGAGCTCCTACGAGCAGTACTTC.

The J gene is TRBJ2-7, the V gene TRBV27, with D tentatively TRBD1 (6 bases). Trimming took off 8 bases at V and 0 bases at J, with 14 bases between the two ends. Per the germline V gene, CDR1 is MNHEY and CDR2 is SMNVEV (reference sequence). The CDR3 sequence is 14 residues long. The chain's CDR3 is CASARGDTSYEQYF. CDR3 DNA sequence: TGTGCCAGCGCACGTGGGGACACCTCCTACGAGCAGTACTTC.

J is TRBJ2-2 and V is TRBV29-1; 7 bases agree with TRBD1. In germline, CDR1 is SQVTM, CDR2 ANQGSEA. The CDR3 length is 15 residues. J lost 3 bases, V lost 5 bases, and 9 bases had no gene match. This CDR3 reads CSVLGDRVDTGELFF. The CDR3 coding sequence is TGCAGCGTTCTGGGAGACAGGGTCGACACCGGGGAGCTGTTTTTT.

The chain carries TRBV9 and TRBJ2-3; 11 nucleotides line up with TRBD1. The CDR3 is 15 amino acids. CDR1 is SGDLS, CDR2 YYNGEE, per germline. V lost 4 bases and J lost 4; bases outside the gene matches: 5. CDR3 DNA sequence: TGTGCCAGCAGCATGGGACAGGGGGTGGCAGATACGCAGTATTTT. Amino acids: CASSMGQGVADTQYF. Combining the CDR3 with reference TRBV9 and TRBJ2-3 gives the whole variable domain DSGVTQTPKHLITATGQRVTLRCSPRSGDLSVYWYQQSLDQGLQFLIQYYNGEERAKGNILERFSAQQFPDLHSELNLSSLELGDSALYFCASSMGQGVADTQYFGPGTRLTVL.

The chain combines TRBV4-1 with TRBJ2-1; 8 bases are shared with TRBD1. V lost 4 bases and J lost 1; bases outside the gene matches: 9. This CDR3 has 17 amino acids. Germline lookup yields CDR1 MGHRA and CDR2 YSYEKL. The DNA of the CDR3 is TGCGCCAGCAGCCTCCGTTCAGGGGGCATTTCCTACAATGAGCAGTTCTTC. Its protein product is CASSLRSGGISYNEQFF.

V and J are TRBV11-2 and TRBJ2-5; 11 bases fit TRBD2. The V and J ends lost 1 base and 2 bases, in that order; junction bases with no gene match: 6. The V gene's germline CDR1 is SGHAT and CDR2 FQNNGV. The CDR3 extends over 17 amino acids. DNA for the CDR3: TGTGCCAGCAGCTTAGCGGCCGGGACTAGCGGACAAGAGACCCAGTACTTC. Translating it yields CASSLAAGTSGQETQYF.